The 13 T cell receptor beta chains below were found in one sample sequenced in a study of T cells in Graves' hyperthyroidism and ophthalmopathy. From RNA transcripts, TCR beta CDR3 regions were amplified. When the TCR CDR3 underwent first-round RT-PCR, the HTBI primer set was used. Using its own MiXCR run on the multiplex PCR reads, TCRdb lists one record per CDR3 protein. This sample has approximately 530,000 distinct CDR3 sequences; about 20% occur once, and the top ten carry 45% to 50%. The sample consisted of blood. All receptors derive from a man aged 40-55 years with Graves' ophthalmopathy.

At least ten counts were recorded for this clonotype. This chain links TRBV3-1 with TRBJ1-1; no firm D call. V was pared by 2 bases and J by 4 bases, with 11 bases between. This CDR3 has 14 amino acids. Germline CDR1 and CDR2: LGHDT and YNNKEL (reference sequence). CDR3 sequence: CASSQNGRRTEAFF. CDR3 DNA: TGTGCCAGCAGCCAAAATGGGAGACGCACTGAAGCTTTCTTT.

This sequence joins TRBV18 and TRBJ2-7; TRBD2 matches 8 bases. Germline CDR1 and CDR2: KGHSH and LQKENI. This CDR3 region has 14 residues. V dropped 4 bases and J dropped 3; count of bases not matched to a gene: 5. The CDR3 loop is CASSRPGTSYEQYF. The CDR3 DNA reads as TGTGCCAGCTCACGTCCCGGGACTAGCTACGAGCAGTACTTC.

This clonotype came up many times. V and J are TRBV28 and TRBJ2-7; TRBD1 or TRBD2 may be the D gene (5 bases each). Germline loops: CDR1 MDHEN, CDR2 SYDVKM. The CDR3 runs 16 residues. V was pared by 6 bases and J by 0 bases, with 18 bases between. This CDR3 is CASRTHRRDHSYEQYF. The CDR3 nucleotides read TGTGCCAGCAGGACACACCGCCGGGACCACTCCTACGAGCAGTACTTC.

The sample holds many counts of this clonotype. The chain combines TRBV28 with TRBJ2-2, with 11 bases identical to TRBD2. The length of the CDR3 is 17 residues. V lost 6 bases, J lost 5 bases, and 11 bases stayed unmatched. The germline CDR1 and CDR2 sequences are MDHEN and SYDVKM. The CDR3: CASRISGRALRTGELFF. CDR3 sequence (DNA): TGTGCCAGCAGGATTAGCGGGAGGGCCCTAAGGACCGGGGAGCTGTTTTTT. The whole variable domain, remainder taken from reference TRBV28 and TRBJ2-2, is DVKVTQSSRYLVKRTGEKVFLECVQDMDHENMFWYRQDPGLGLRLIYFSYDVKMKEKGDIPEGYSVSREKKERFSLILESASTNQTSMYLCASRISGRALRTGELFFGEGSRLTVL.

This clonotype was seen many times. The CDR3 is CSARAGGSGTEAFF. CDR3 nucleotide sequence: TGCAGTGCTAGAGCGGGGGGATCGGGGACTGAAGCTTTCTTT. The chain is built from TRBV20-1 and TRBJ1-1; TRBD1 is a possible D gene (5 bases). Per the germline V gene, CDR1 is DFQATT and CDR2 is SNEGSKA (reference sequence). The CDR3 runs to 14 residues. The V and J ends lost 1 base and 5 bases respectively, with 14 bases between them.

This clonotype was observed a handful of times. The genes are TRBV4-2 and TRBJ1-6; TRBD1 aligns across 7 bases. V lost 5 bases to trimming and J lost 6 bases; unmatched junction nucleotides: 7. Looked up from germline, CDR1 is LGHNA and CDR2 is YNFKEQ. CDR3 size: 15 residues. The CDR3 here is CASSTWTGPNSPLHF. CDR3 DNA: TGTGCCAGCAGCACCTGGACAGGACCTAATTCACCCCTCCACTTT.

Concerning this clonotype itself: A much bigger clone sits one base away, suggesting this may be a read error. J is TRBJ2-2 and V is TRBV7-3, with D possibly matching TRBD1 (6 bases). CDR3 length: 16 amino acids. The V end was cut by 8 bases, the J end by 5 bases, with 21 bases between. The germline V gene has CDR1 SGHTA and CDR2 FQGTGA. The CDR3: CASGSRATGRTGELFF. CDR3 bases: TGTGCCAGCGGCTCTCGGGCTACAGGGCGGACCGGGGAGCTGTTTTTT. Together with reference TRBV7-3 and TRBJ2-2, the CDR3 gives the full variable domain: GAGVSQTPSNKVTEKGKYVELRCDPISGHTALYWYRQSLGQGPEFLIYFQGTGAADDSGLPNDRFFAVRPEGSVSTLKIQRTERGDSAVYLCASGSRATGRTGELFFGEGSRLTVL.

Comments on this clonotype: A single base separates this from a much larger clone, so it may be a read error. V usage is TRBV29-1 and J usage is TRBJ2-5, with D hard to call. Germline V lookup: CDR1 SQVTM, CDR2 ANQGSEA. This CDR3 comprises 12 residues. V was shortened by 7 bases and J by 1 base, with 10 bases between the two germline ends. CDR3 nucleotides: TGCAGCGCACGGCCAACCCAAGAGACCCAGTACTTC. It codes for CSARPTQETQYF.

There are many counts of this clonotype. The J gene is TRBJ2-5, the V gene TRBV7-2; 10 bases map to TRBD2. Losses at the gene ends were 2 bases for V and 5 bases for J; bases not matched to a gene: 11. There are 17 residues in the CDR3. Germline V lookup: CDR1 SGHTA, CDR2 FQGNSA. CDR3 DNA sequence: TGTGCCAGCAGCTTAACACCAAGCGGGAGGGCCGGTGAGACCCAGTACTTC. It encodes CASSLTPSGRAGETQYF.

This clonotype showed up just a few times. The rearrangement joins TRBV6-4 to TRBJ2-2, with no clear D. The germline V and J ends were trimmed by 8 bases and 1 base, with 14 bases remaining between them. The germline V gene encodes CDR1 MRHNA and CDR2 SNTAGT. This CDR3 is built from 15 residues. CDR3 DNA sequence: TGTGCCAGCCCTAACGAAGACATGAACACCGGGGAGCTGTTTTTT. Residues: CASPNEDMNTGELFF.

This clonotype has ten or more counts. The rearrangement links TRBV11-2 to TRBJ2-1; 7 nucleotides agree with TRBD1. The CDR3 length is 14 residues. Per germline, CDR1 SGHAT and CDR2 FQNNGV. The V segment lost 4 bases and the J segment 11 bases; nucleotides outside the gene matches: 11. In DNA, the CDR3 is TGTGCCAGCAGCTCCCCCAGGGGGTTACTAAAGCAGTTCTTC. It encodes CASSSPRGLLKQFF.

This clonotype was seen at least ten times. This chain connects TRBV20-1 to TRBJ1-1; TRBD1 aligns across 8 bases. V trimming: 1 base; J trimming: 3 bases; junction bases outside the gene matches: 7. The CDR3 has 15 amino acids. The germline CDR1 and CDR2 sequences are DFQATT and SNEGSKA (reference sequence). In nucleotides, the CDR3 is TGCAGTGCTAGAGCCCAGGGGGCGCTGGACACTGAAGCTTTCTTT. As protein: CSARAQGALDTEAFF.

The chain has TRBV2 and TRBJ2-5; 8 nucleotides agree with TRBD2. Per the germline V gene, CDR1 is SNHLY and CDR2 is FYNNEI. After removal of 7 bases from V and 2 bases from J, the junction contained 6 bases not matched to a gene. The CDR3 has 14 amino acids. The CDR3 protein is CASNGLAGQETQYF. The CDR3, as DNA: TGTGCCAGCAACGGTCTAGCGGGTCAAGAGACCCAGTACTTC.